This TCR beta chain was sequenced during a study of T-cell memory formation after mild COVID-19. Study conclusions and caveats: Later expanders leaned toward CD4+, whereas clones contracting from day 15 to 85 were balanced CD4/CD8.

TCRdb fed the 5' RACE reads into MiXCR, producing one record per CDR3 protein. The sample lists over 150,000 distinct CDR3 sequences; approximately 17% were seen once. This clonotype was counted a few times. Its target is unknown. The CDR3 has 16 amino acids. Trimming removed 5 bases at V and 7 bases at J, with 18 bases between. Germline V gene data show CDR1 as KGHSH and CDR2 as LQKENI. The TCR originated in a man aged 18 to 35 who had mild COVID-19 (a few samples of this study predate the infection). Cell type and time point are not known. Sequenced material: PBMCs or a T cell subset sorted from them (not recorded which). The chain links TRBV18 to TRBJ1-6, with D tentatively TRBD1 (6 bases). The CDR3 nucleotides read TGTGCCAGCTCAGCGCCCTACAGGGACGGGAATTCACCCCTCCACTTT. It specifies CASSAPYRDGNSPLHF.